One T cell receptor beta chain is described in this entry. These data come from a study of blood T cell repertoires in COVID-19. Study overall: Sites across the United States, Italy and Spain contributed samples from acute and convalescent COVID-19.

Some clones are missing from TCRdb's copy, which holds only in-frame ones; the method was immunoSEQ multiplex PCR. The sample lists roughly 260,000 clones; 80% to 90% were seen once. Those who participated ranged in age from roughly 18 to 95 years and resided in about 24 US areas. Participant reports of clinical history set cohort assignment. The V segment lost 7 bases and the J segment 8 bases; nucleotides outside the gene matches: 5. This CDR3 is 13 amino acids long. Germline values: CDR1 ENHRY, CDR2 SYGVKD. Sequencing was performed on PBMCs or T cells enriched from blood (not recorded which). The receptor was derived from a woman aged 25-40 years with acute COVID-19. This rearrangement joins TRBV10-3 to TRBJ1-6; TRBD1 matches 7 bases. The CDR3 sequence is CAITGQDDSPLHF. The CDR3 nucleotides read TGTGCCATCACTGGACAGGACGATTCACCCCTCCACTTT.